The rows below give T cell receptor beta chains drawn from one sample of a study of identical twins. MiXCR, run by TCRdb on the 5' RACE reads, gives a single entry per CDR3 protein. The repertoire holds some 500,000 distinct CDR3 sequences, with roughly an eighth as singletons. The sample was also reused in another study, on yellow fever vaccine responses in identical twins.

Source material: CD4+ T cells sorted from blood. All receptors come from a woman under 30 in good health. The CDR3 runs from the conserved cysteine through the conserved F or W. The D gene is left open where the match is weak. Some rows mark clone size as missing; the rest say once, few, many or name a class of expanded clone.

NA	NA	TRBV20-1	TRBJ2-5	CSAPGLRQETQYF	TGCAGTGCCCCGGGGCTACGCCAAGAGACCCAGTACTTC
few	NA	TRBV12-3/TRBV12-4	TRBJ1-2	CASRRGEISYGYTF	TGTGCCAGCAGACGGGGAGAAATTAGCTATGGCTACACCTTC
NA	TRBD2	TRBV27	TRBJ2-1	CASSPRTGKDSQRGGLNEQFF	TGTGCCAGCAGTCCCAGGACAGGGAAAGACTCCCAGCGGGGGGGCCTGAATGAGCAGTTCTTC
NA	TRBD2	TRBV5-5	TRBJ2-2	CASSKLAGVNTGELFF	TGTGCCAGCAGCAAGCTAGCGGGAGTTAACACCGGGGAGCTGTTTTTT
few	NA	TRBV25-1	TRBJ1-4	CASSEYIPDRDEKLFF	TGTGCCAGCAGTGAATATATTCCGGACAGAGACGAAAAACTGTTTTTT
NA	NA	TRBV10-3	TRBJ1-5	CAISDGGGNQPQHF	TGTGCCATCAGTGACGGGGGTGGCAATCAGCCCCAGCATTTT
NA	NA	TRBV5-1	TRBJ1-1	CASSSTPGNTEAFF	TGCGCCAGCAGCTCGACGCCAGGGAACACTGAAGCTTTCTTT
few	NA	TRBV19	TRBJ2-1	CASSIEIRGQNEQFF	TGTGCCAGTAGTATAGAAATCCGGGGGCAGAATGAGCAGTTCTTC
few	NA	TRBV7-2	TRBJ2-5	CASSRLRQAKRETQYF	TGTGCCAGCAGCCGACTTCGACAGGCAAAAAGGGAGACCCAGTACTTC
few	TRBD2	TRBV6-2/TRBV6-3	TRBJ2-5	CASSYSLAGEVETQYF	TGTGCCAGCAGTTACTCTCTAGCGGGAGAAGTAGAGACCCAGTACTTC
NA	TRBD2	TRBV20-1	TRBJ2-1	CSARDASGSVNEQFF	TGCAGTGCTAGGGACGCTAGCGGGAGTGTCAATGAGCAGTTCTTC
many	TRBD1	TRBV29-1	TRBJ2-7	CSVGRTGARLSYEQYF	TGCAGCGTAGGACGGACAGGGGCTAGGTTGTCCTACGAGCAGTACTTC
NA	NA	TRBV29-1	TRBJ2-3	CSVTRGTDTQYF	TGCAGCGTTACCAGGGGCACAGATACGCAGTATTTT
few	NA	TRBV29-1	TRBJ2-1	CSVTGPVNEQFF	TGCAGCGTTACGGGGCCTGTCAATGAGCAGTTCTTC
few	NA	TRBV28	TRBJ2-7	CASSTRGVPKEYF	TGTGCCAGCAGCACGCGCGGGGTCCCAAAGGAGTACTTC
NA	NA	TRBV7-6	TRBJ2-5	CASSSTSGAFQETQYF	TGTGCCAGCAGCTCGACAAGCGGAGCCTTCCAAGAGACCCAGTACTTC
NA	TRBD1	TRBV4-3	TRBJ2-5	CASSRGQGSGETQYF	TGCGCCAGCAGCCGAGGACAGGGGAGTGGAGAGACCCAGTACTTC
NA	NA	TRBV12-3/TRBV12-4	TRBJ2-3	CANQFLYRSTDTQYF	TGTGCCAACCAGTTCCTCTATAGAAGCACAGATACGCAGTATTTT
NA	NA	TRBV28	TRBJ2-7	CASSRPGYEQYF	TGTGCCAGCAGTAGACCAGGGTACGAGCAGTACTTC
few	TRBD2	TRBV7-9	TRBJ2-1	CASSSGLAGISYNEQFF	TGTGCCAGCAGCTCGGGACTAGCGGGGATCTCCTACAATGAGCAGTTCTTC
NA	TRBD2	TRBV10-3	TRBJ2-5	CAISEQAGGGETQYF	TGTGCCATCAGTGAGCAGGCAGGCGGGGGAGAGACCCAGTACTTC
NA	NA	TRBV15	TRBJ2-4	CATSRVGAQNIQYF	TGTGCCACCAGCAGAGTAGGGGCACAAAACATTCAGTACTTC
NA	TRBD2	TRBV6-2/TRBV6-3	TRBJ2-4	CASKLAGSSAKNIQYF	TGTGCCAGCAAATTAGCGGGGAGTTCAGCCAAAAACATTCAGTACTTC
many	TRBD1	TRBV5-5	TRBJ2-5	CASIRRGQGVGETQYF	TGTGCCAGCATCAGACGCGGACAGGGGGTTGGAGAGACCCAGTACTTC
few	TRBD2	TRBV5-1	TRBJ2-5	CATSVAGVGTQYF	TGCGCCACCTCGGTAGCGGGAGTAGGGACCCAGTACTTC
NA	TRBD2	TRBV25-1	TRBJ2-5	CASSQLGGGETQYF	TGTGCCAGCAGCCAGCTCGGGGGGGGAGAGACCCAGTACTTC
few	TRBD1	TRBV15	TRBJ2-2	CATSRDDRGVGELFF	TGTGCCACCAGCAGAGATGACAGGGGCGTCGGGGAGCTGTTTTTT
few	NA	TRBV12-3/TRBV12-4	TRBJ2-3	CASSLYLAGITDTQYF	TGTGCCAGCAGTTTATACTTGGCGGGGATCACAGATACGCAGTATTTT
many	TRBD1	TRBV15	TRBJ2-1	CATSRDRGRRNEQFF	TGTGCCACCAGCAGAGACAGGGGGCGTAGAAATGAGCAGTTCTTC
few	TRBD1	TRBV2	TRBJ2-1	CASSGTGGFREQFF	TGTGCCAGCAGCGGGACAGGGGGTTTCAGGGAGCAGTTCTTC
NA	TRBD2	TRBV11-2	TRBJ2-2	CASSPERETGELFF	TGTGCCAGCAGCCCCGAGCGGGAAACCGGGGAGCTGTTTTTT
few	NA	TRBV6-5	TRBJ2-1	CASSSYSSYNEQFF	TGTGCCAGCAGTTCCTACTCCTCCTACAATGAGCAGTTCTTC
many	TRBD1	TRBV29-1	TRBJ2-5	CSVETGGWETQYF	TGCAGCGTTGAAACAGGGGGTTGGGAGACCCAGTACTTC
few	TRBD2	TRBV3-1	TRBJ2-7	CASSHGLVPGNEQYF	TGTGCCAGCAGCCACGGACTAGTACCGGGGAACGAGCAGTACTTC
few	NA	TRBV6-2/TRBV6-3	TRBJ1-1	CASRLGRDNTEAFF	TGTGCCAGCAGGCTTGGGAGGGATAACACTGAAGCTTTCTTT
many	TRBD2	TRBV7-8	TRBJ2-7	CASSPRTSGGQYEQYF	TGTGCCAGCAGCCCAAGGACTAGCGGGGGCCAATACGAGCAGTACTTC
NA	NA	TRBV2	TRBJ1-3	CASRENTIYF	TGTGCCAGCAGAGAAAACACCATATATTTT
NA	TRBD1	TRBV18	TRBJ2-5	CASSEGQTETQYF	TGTGCCAGCTCAGAGGGACAGACGGAGACCCAGTACTTC
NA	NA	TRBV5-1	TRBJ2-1	CASSLGAGVSNEQFF	TGCGCCAGCAGCTTGGGGGCAGGGGTTTCCAATGAGCAGTTCTTC
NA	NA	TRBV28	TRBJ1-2	CASSLPGADYTF	TGTGCCAGCAGTTTACCCGGGGCCGACTACACCTTC
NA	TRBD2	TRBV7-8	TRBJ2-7	CASSLFGSGGRTYEQYF	TGTGCCAGCAGCTTATTCGGTAGCGGGGGACGGACCTACGAGCAGTACTTC
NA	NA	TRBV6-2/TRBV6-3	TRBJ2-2	CASSLTRDTSSTGELFF	TGTGCCAGCAGTCTCACCCGGGACACCTCATCTACCGGGGAGCTGTTTTTT
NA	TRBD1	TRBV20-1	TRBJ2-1	CSARDHRTGGVDEQFF	TGCAGTGCTAGAGATCACCGGACAGGGGGCGTGGATGAGCAGTTCTTC
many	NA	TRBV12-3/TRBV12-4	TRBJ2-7	CASSTTGTWEQYF	TGTGCCAGCAGCACAACAGGGACCTGGGAGCAGTACTTC
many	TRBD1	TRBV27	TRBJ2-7	CASSLLARGPYEQYF	TGTGCCAGCAGTTTATTGGCCAGGGGGCCCTACGAGCAGTACTTC
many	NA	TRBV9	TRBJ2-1	CASSVSLAEVNNEQFF	TGTGCCAGCAGCGTCAGTTTAGCGGAGGTGAACAATGAGCAGTTCTTC
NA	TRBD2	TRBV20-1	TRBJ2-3	CSALAGGQMNTQYF	TGCAGTGCTTTAGCGGGGGGCCAGATGAATACGCAGTATTTT
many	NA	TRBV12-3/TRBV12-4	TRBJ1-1	CASNSGVTNTEAFF	TGTGCCAGCAACTCCGGGGTGACGAACACTGAAGCTTTCTTT
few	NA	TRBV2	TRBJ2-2	CASSEQGPTGELFF	TGTGCCAGCAGTGAACAGGGCCCCACCGGGGAGCTGTTTTTT
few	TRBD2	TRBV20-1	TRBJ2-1	CSARDRGGRSYNEQFF	TGCAGTGCTAGAGATCGGGGGGGACGGTCCTACAATGAGCAGTTCTTC
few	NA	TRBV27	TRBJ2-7	CASSEPGLKFYEQYF	TGTGCCAGCAGTGAACCGGGACTGAAGTTCTACGAGCAGTACTTC